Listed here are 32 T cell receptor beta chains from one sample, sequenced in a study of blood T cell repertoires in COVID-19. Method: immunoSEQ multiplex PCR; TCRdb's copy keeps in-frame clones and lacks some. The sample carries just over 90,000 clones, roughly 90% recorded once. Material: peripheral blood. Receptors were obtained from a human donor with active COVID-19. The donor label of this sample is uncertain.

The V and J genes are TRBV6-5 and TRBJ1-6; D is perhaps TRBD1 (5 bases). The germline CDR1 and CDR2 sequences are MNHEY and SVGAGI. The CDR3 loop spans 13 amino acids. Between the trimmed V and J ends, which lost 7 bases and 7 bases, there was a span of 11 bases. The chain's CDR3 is CASNTGGNSPLHF. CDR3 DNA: TGTGCCAGCAACACCGGGGGAAATTCACCCCTCCACTTT.

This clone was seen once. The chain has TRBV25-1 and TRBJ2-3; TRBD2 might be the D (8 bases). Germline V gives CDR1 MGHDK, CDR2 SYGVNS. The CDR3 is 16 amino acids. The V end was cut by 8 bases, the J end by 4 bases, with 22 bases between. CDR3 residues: CASSYGRGRRADTQYF. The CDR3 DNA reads TGTGCCAGCTCTTACGGGAGGGGGCGGAGGGCAGATACGCAGTATTTT.

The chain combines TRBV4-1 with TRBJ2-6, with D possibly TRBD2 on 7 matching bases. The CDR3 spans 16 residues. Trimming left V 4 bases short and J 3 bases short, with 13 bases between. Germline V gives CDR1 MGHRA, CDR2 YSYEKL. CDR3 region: CASSREGGFGANVLTF. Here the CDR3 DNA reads TGCGCCAGCAGCCGTGAGGGGGGGTTTGGGGCCAACGTCCTGACTTTC.

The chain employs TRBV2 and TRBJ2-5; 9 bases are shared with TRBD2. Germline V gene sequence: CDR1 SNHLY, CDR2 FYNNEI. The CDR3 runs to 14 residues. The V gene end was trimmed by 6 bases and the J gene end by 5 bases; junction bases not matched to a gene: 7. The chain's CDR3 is CASRIAGAGETQYF. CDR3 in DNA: TGTGCCAGCAGGATAGCGGGGGCGGGGGAGACCCAGTACTTC.

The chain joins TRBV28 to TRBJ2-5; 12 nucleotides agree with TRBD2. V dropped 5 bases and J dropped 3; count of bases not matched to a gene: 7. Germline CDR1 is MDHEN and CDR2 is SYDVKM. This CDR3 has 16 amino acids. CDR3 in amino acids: CASSLPSSGGEETQYF. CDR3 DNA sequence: TGTGCCAGCAGTCTCCCCTCTAGCGGGGGGGAAGAGACCCAGTACTTC.

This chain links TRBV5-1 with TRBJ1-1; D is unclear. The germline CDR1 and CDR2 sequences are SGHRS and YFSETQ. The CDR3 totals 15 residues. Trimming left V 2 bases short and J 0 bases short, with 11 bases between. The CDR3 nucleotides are TGCGCCAGCAGCTTAGATGGAGCCATGAACACTGAAGCTTTCTTT. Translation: CASSLDGAMNTEAFF. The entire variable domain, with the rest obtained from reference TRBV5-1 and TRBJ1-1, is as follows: KAGVTQTPRYLIKTRGQQVTLSCSPISGHRSVSWYQQTPGQGLQFLFEYFSETQRNKGNFPGRFSGRQFSNSRSEMNVSTLELGDSALYLCASSLDGAMNTEAFFGQGTRLTVV.

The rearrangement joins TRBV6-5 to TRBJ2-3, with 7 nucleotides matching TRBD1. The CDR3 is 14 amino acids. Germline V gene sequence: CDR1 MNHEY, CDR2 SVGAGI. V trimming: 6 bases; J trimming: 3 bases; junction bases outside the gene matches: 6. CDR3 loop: CASSLTGKTDTQYF. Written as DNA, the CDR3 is TGTGCCAGCAGCTTGACAGGGAAAACAGATACGCAGTATTTT.

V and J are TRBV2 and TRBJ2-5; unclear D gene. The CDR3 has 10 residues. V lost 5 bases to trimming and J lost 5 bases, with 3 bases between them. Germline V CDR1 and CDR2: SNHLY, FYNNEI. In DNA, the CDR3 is TGTGCCAGCAGTAGCGAGACCCAGTACTTC. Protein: CASSSETQYF.

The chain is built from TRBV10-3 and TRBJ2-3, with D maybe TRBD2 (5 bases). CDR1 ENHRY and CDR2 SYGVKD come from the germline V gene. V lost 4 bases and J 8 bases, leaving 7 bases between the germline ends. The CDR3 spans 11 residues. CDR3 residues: CAISVGGTQYF. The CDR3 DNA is TGTGCCATCAGTGTCGGAGGTACGCAGTATTTT.

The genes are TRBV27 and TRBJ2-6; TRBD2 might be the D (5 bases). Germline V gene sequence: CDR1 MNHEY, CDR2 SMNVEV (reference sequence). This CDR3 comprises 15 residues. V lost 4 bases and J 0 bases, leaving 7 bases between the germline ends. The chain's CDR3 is CASSWTFSGANVLTF. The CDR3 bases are TGTGCCAGCAGTTGGACTTTCTCTGGGGCCAACGTCCTGACTTTC.

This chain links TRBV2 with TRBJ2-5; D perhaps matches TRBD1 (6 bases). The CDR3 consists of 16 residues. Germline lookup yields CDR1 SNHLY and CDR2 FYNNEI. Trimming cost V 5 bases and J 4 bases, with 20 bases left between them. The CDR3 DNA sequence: TGTGCCAGCAGTAATTTCGGTGGTCAGGGGTTAGAGACCCAGTACTTC. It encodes CASSNFGGQGLETQYF.

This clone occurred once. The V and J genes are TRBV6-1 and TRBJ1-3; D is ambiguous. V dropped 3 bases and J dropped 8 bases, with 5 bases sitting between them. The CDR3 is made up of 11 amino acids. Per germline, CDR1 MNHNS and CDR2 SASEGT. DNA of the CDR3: TGTGCCAGCAGTGATGCAGACACCATATATTTT. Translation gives CASSDADTIYF.

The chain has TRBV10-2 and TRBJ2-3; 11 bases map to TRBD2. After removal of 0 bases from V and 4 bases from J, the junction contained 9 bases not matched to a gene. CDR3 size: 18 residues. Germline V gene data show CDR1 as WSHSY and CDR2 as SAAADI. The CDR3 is CASSESSGGSGGADTQYF. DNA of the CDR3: TGCGCCAGCAGTGAGTCGTCAGGTGGTAGCGGGGGGGCAGATACGCAGTATTTT.

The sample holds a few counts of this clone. The DNA of the CDR3 is TGTGCCAGTAGTGCCGACAGGGGAGCTCAGCCCCAGCATTTT. It yields the protein CASSADRGAQPQHF. The chain carries TRBV19 and TRBJ1-5; 8 nucleotides agree with TRBD1. The germline gives CDR1 LNHDA, CDR2 SQIVND (reference sequence). The CDR3 contains 14 residues. V shed 5 bases, J shed 6 bases, and the junction held 6 bases outside the gene matches.

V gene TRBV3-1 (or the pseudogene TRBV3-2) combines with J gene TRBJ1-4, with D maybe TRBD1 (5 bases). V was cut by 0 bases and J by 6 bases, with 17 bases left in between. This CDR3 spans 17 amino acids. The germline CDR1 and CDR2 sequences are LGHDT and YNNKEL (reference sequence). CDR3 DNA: TGTGCCAGCAGCCAAGATCGCCCAGGGATGGGTGATGAAAAACTGTTTTTT. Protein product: CASSQDRPGMGDEKLFF.

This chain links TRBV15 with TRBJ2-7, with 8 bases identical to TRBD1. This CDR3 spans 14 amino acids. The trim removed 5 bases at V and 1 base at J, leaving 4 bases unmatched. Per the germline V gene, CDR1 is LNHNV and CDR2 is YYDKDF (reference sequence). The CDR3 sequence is CATSRRGHSYEQYF. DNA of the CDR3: TGTGCCACCAGCCGCAGGGGGCATTCCTACGAGCAGTACTTC.

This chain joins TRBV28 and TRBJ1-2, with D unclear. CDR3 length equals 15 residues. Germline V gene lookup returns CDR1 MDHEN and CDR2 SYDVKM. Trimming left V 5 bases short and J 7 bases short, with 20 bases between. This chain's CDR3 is CASSTSPGLLLGYTF. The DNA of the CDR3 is TGTGCCAGCAGTACATCACCGGGTCTTTTACTTGGCTACACCTTC.

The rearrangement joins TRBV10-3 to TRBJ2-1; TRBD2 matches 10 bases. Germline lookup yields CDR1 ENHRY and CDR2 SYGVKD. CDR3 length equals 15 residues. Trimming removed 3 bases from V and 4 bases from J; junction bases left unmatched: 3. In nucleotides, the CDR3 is TGTGCCATCAGTGATAGCGGGGGGACTTACAATGAGCAGTTCTTC. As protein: CAISDSGGTYNEQFF.

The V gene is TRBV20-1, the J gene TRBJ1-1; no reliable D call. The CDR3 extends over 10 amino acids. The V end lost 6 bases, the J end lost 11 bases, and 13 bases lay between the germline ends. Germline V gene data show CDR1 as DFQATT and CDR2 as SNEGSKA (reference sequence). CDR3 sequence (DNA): TGCAGTGCAATAGTACGAGCGGCTTTCTTT. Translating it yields CSAIVRAAFF.

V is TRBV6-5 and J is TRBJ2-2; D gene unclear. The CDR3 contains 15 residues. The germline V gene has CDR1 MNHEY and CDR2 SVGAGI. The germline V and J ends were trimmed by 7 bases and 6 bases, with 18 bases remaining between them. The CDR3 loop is CASKIAARVPGELFF. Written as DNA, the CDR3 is TGTGCCAGCAAAATAGCCGCACGGGTCCCCGGGGAGCTGTTTTTT.

Written as DNA, the CDR3 is TGTGCCAGCAGTTTATTGCTGGGAGCGAACACCGGGGAGCTGTTTTTT. It specifies CASSLLLGANTGELFF. This chain joins TRBV27 and TRBJ2-2; perhaps TRBD2 as D (5 bases). V lost 1 base and J lost 0, with 9 bases in between. The CDR3 is 16 amino acids. In germline, CDR1 is MNHEY, CDR2 SMNVEV (reference sequence).

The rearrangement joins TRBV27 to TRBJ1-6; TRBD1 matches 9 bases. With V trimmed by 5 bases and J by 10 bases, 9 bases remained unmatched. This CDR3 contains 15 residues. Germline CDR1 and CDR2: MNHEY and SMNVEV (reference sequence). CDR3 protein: CASSLRTGARSPLHF. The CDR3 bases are TGTGCCAGCAGTCTCCGGACAGGGGCGAGGTCACCCCTCCACTTT.

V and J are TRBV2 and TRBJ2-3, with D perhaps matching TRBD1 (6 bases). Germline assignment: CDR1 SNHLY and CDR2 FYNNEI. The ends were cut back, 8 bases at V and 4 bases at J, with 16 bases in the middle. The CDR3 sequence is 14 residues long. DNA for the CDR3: TGTGCCAGCGGACAGACCCCTGTCGCAGATACGCAGTATTTT. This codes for CASGQTPVADTQYF.

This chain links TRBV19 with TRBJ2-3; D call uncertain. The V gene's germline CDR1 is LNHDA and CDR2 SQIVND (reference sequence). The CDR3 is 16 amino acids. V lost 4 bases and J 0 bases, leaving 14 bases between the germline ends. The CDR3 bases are TGTGCCAGTAGTAACCGGCGGCCCACAAGCACAGATACGCAGTATTTT. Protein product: CASSNRRPTSTDTQYF.

The CDR3 nucleotides read TGCGCCAGCAGCTTGGGGACAGGGCCCCGTCGTGCCGGGGAGCTGTTTTTT. Translating gives CASSLGTGPRRAGELFF. The J gene is TRBJ2-2, the V gene TRBV5-1, with 8 bases fitting TRBD1. From germline, CDR1 is SGHRS and CDR2 YFSETQ. CDR3 length: 17 residues. The trim removed 0 bases at V and 6 bases at J, leaving 10 bases unmatched.

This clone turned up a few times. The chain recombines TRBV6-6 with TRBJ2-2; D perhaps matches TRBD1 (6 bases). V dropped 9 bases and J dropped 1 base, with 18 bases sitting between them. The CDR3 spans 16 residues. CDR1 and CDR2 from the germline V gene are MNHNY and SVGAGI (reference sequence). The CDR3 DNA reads TGTGCCAGTGCTAAACCGGGACACAGGAACACCGGGGAGCTGTTTTTT. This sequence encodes CASAKPGHRNTGELFF.

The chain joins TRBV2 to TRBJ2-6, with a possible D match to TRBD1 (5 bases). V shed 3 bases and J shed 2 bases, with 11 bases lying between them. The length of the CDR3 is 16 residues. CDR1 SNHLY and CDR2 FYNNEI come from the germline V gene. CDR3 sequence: CASSDQGVAGANVLTF. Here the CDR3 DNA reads TGTGCCAGCAGTGATCAGGGTGTGGCTGGGGCCAACGTCCTGACTTTC.

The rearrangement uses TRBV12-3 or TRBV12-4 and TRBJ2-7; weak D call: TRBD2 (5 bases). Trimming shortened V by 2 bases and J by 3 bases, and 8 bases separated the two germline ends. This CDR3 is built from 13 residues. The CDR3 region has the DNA TGTGCCAGCAGTTTAACGGGGAACTACGAGCAGTACTTC. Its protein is CASSLTGNYEQYF.

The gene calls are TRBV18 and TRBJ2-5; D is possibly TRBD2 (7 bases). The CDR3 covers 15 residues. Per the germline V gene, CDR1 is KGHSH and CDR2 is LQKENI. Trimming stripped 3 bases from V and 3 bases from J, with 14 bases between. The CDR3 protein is CASSPVQGTKETQYF. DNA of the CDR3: TGTGCCAGCTCACCCGTCCAGGGGACTAAAGAGACCCAGTACTTC.

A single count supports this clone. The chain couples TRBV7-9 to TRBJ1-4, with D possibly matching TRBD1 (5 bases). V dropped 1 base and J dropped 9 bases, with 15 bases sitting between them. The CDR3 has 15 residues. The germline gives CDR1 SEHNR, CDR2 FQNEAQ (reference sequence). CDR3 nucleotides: TGTGCCAGCAGCTTAGAAGGGCAGGGCCGGAAAAAACTGTTTTTT. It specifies CASSLEGQGRKKLFF.

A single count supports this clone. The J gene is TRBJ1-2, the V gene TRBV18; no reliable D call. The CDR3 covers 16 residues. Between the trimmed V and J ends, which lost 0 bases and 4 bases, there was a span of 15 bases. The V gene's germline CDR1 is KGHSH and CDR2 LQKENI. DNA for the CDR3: TGTGCCAGCTCACCACCGGCAGGCAACCGGCTCTATGGCTACACCTTC. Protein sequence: CASSPPAGNRLYGYTF.

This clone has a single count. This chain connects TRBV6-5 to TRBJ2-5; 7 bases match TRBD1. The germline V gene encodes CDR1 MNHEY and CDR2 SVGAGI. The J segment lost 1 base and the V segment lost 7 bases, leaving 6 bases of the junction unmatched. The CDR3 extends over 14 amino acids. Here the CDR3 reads CASNPYRGQETQYF. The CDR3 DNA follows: TGTGCCAGCAACCCTTACAGGGGCCAAGAGACCCAGTACTTC.